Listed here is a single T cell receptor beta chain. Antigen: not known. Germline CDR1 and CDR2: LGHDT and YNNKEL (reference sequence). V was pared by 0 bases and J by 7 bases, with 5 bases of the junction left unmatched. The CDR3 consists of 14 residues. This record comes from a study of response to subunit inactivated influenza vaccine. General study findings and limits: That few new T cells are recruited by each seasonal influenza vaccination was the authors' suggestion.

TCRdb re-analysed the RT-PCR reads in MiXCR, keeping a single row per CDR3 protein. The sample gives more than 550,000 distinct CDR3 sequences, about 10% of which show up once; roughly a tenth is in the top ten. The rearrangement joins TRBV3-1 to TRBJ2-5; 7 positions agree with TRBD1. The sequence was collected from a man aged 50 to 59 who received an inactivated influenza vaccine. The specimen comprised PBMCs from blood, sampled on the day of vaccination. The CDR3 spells CASSQDQTGRTQYF. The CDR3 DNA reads TGTGCCAGCAGCCAAGATCAGACAGGGAGGACCCAGTACTTC.